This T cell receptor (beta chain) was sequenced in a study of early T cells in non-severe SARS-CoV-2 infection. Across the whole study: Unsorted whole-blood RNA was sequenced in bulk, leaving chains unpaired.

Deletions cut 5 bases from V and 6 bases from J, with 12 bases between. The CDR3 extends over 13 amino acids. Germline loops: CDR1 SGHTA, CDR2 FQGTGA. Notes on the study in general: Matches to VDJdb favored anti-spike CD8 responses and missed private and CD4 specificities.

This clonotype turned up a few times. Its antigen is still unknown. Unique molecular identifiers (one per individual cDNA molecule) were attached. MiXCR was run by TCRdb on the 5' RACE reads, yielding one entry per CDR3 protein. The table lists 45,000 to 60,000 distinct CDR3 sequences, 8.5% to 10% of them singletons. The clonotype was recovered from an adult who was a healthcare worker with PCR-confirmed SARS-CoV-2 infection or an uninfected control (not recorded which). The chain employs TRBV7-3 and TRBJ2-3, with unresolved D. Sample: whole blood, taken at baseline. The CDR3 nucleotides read TGTGCCAGCAGCGAATACCTCAGGGATACGCAGTATTTT. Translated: CASSEYLRDTQYF.